Presented here are 9 T cell receptor beta chains from one specimen sequenced in a study of control samples from healthy donors and cancer patients. Repertoires were generated with immunoSEQ multiplex PCR, while TCRdb's copy carries only in-frame clones and drops some. The data contain tens of thousands of clones, around 90% of them seen just once; the ten biggest clones take up about 2%. Sequenced: PBMCs. The source is a woman aged 55-70 years with head and neck cancer.

The V and J genes are TRBV15 and TRBJ1-1; D might be TRBD1 (6 bases). V lost 0 bases and J lost 1, with 9 bases in between. This CDR3 contains 15 residues. CDR1 is LNHNV and CDR2 is YYDKDF in the germline V gene (reference sequence). CDR3 sequence: CATSRDSRGNTEAFF. The CDR3 nucleotides read TGTGCCACCAGCAGAGACTCCAGGGGGAACACTGAAGCTTTCTTT.

This clone was seen a single time. The chain has TRBV7-2 and TRBJ1-3, with D perhaps TRBD1 (5 bases). The V and J ends lost 1 base and 0 bases respectively, with 13 bases between them. The CDR3 covers 17 residues. Germline V lookup: CDR1 SGHTA, CDR2 FQGNSA. The CDR3 DNA reads TGTGCCAGCAGCTTAGATGGGGGACCTTTCTCTGGAAACACCATATATTTT. Protein: CASSLDGGPFSGNTIYF.

This clone has just a few counts. V usage is TRBV28 and J usage is TRBJ2-2, with 13 bases lining up with TRBD2. Trimming took 0 bases from V and 8 from J; bases not matched to a gene: 6. The CDR3 has 17 residues. Germline CDR1 and CDR2: MDHEN and SYDVKM. This CDR3 is CASSLWVLAGGPGELFF. In DNA, the CDR3 is TGTGCCAGCAGTTTATGGGTACTAGCGGGAGGGCCAGGGGAGCTGTTTTTT.

CDR3 DNA sequence: TGTGCCAGCAGCTTGGTTGCGGCTAGCGGGTGGACAAGTGAGCAGTTCTTC. Its translation is CASSLVAASGWTSEQFF. The genes are TRBV5-8 and TRBJ2-1; 8 nucleotides align to TRBD2. Germline CDR1 reads SGHTS; CDR2 reads YDEGEE. The junction had 14 bases not matched to a gene; V was cut back by 0 bases and J by 9 bases. There are 17 residues in the CDR3.

The gene calls are TRBV10-1 and TRBJ2-5; the D gene is possibly TRBD2 (7 bases). The CDR3 totals 14 residues. CDR1 is WNHNN and CDR2 is SYGVQD in the germline V gene (reference sequence). Trimming cost V 9 bases and J 5 bases, with 19 bases left between them. CDR3: CARRGGGPQETQYF. CDR3 in DNA: TGCGCCAGGAGAGGGGGAGGGCCCCAGGAGACCCAGTACTTC.

J is TRBJ2-7 and V is TRBV27; D is ambiguous. V was cut by 3 bases and J by 3 bases, with 9 bases left in between. Germline CDR1 reads MNHEY; CDR2 reads SMNVEV (reference sequence). The length of the CDR3 is 13 residues. The CDR3 loop is CASSFALFYEQYF. Here the CDR3 DNA reads TGTGCCAGCAGTTTTGCACTATTCTACGAGCAGTACTTC.

The chain employs TRBV4-2 and TRBJ2-5; D might be TRBD1 or TRBD2, each matching 6 bases. The V gene's germline CDR1 is LGHNA and CDR2 YNFKEQ. The V gene lost 1 base and the J gene lost 5 bases, with 14 bases spanning the gap. This CDR3 is built from 15 residues. CDR3 protein: CASSQVFGGGETQYF. DNA for the CDR3: TGTGCCAGCAGCCAAGTGTTCGGGGGCGGGGAGACCCAGTACTTC.

The chain links TRBV30 to TRBJ1-1; 7 nucleotides align to TRBD1. The germline V gene has CDR1 GTSNPN and CDR2 SVGIG (reference sequence). CDR3 length: 14 amino acids. J lost 1 base, V lost 5 bases, and 7 bases had no gene match. This CDR3 reads CAWRDRRGNTEAFF. The CDR3 nucleotides read TGTGCCTGGCGGGACAGACGGGGGAACACTGAAGCTTTCTTT.

The chain recombines TRBV19 with TRBJ2-7, with 8 bases aligning to TRBD1. The V gene end was trimmed by 4 bases and the J gene end by 7 bases; junction bases not matched to a gene: 15. The CDR3 is 16 residues long. From germline, CDR1 is LNHDA and CDR2 SQIVND (reference sequence). CDR3 in amino acids: CASSTYGQGVMGEQYF. Written as DNA, the CDR3 is TGTGCCAGTAGTACCTACGGACAGGGCGTAATGGGTGAGCAGTACTTC.